This T cell receptor beta chain is drawn from a study of shared clonotypes between healthy human individuals. Produced via immunoSEQ multiplex PCR; TCRdb's table is partial and in-frame only. The table includes around 350,000 clones, 73% detected once. The table lists this clone with a count of one. Its cognate antigen is unknown. Trimming stripped 4 bases from V and 4 bases from J, with 15 bases between. The CDR3 runs 15 residues. Germline CDR1 is PRHDT and CDR2 is FYEKMQ (reference sequence). Overall study results and limits: Generation of non-shared clonotypes was less probable than generation of clonotypes shared by all four donors. Naive subsets, compared against memory subsets, generally had larger estimated richness values.

The sample was memory CD4+ T cells sorted from blood. The sample's subset: CD45RA-negative fraction. This TCR was recovered from a man aged 30 to 39 in good health. The V call is TRBV13, the J call TRBJ2-3, with a tentative D call TRBD2 (6 bases). CDR3 loop: CASSSWGRLADTQYF. As DNA, the CDR3 is TGTGCCAGCAGCTCCTGGGGGAGGTTAGCAGATACGCAGTATTTT.